This T cell receptor beta chain was sequenced in a study of blood T cells in healthy people across ages. Findings and limits, study-wide: Among long-lived donors, naive CD4+ cells were more numerous and diversity higher than in aged donors. Roughly linear declines in TCR beta diversity per million T cells occurred with age.

Sample-barcoded 5' priming and a J-beta primer mix drove a second PCR of about 6 to 12 cycles. Each cDNA molecule, via a template-switch adaptor with 12 random nucleotides, was tagged. MiXCR, applied by TCRdb to the 5' RACE reads, yields one record per CDR3 protein. The sample includes hundreds of thousands of distinct CDR3 sequences, approximately 44% seen only once; the top ten take roughly 19%. Regarding this clonotype: Its target is unknown.

Sequenced sample: blood. The origin of this receptor is a man aged 55-75 years in good health.

CDR3: CASSILRASNQPQHF. DNA of the CDR3: TGTGCCAGTAGTATTTTACGGGCTAGCAATCAGCCCCAGCATTTT. The chain has TRBV19 and TRBJ1-5; D gene unclear. V shed 3 bases and J shed 0 bases, with 9 bases lying between them. CDR1 and CDR2 (germline): LNHDA, SQIVND (reference sequence). The CDR3 runs 15 residues.